This record looks at one T cell receptor beta chain sequence and its context. J lost 5 bases, V lost 3 bases, and 10 bases had no gene match. CDR3 size: 17 residues. Per the germline V gene, CDR1 is MGHRA and CDR2 is YSYEKL. The sample comes from a study of blood T cell repertoires in COVID-19. About the research overall: Some COVID-19 samples were acute and others convalescent; all came from the United States, Italy and Spain. T cells, B-cell-depleted T cells, or PBMCs provided the cDNA or gDNA that served as material.

Methods used by the authors: Nucleated cell number was recorded as an estimate derived from reference gene primer amplification. The assay was immunoSEQ multiplex PCR, and TCRdb's table has in-frame clones only and misses some. The V and J calls and clone size come from that table; D and trimming were worked out from the DNA. The sample yields about 140,000 clones, 80% to 90% seen once. The sequencing sample was made of peripheral blood. This clonotype was sampled from a woman in her forties or fifties with acute or convalescent COVID-19. The genes are TRBV4-1 and TRBJ2-2, with 9 bases lining up with TRBD1. In nucleotides, the CDR3 is TGCGCCAGCAGCCACCTTCACCCGGGACAGGGAACCGGGGAGCTGTTTTTT. Encoded protein: CASSHLHPGQGTGELFF.